A selection of T cell receptor beta chains follows, all from one sample in a study of T-cell memory formation after mild COVID-19. TCRdb reprocessed the 5' RACE reads with MiXCR, giving one entry per CDR3 protein. The sample contains 350,000 to 450,000 distinct CDR3 sequences, approximately 27% of which appear only once. What was sequenced was PBMCs or a T cell subset sorted from them (not recorded which). The receptor source for this set is an adult woman who had mild COVID-19 (a few samples of this study predate the infection). Cell type and time point are not known. Both conserved end residues are part of each CDR3. D genes are given only for firm matches. The size of a clone is reported for some rows only, either as once, few or many, or as a class for expanded clones.

.,TRBV18,TRBJ2-5,TRBD1,TGTGCCAGCTCACCGATGGGGACAGAGCAAGAGACCCAGTACTTC,CASSPMGTEQETQYF
.,TRBV7-6,TRBJ2-3,.,TGTGCCAGCAGCTTAGGGTTGGAAAATACAGATACGCAGTATTTT,CASSLGLENTDTQYF
.,TRBV2,TRBJ2-3,.,TGTGCCAGCAGTGGACTGGGCGCAGATACGCAGTATTTT,CASSGLGADTQYF
.,TRBV14,TRBJ1-4,.,TGTGCCAGCAGCCAAGATAGAGGGAGGCCGAATGAAAAACTGTTTTTT,CASSQDRGRPNEKLFF
few,TRBV15,TRBJ2-2,TRBD1,TGTGCCACCAGCAGAGTTGAAACACGGTCAGGGGGATTTACCGGGGAGCTGTTTTTT,CATSRVETRSGGFTGELFF
.,TRBV19,TRBJ2-7,.,TGTGCCAGTAGTTGGCGGACAGTAGCCTACGAGCAGTACTTC,CASSWRTVAYEQYF
.,TRBV5-1,TRBJ2-7,TRBD2,TGCGCCAGCAGCCGCGGACTAGCGGGAGCTAACGTCGGGGAGCAGTACTTC,CASSRGLAGANVGEQYF
many,TRBV12-3/TRBV12-4,TRBJ2-5,TRBD1,TGTGCCAGCAGTTGGGACAGCAAAGAGACCCAGTACTTC,CASSWDSKETQYF
few,TRBV5-5,TRBJ2-7,.,TGTGCCAGCAGCCCGGACATCATCTACGAGCAGTACTTC,CASSPDIIYEQYF
.,TRBV4-2,TRBJ2-1,TRBD2,TGTGCCAGCAGCCGAGGACAGGGCAGATGGACTAGCGGGGGACTTGGGGACAATGAGCAGTTCTTC,CASSRGQGRWTSGGLGDNEQFF
.,TRBV27,TRBJ2-5,TRBD1,TGTGCCAGCAGTTTAGTTTGGCAGGGGGAGGAGACCCAGTACTTC,CASSLVWQGEETQYF
.,TRBV19,TRBJ1-1,.,TGTGCCAGTATTTCTTCGGCGGGGACGTTGAACACTGAAGCTTTCTTT,CASISSAGTLNTEAFF
few,TRBV5-1,TRBJ2-3,TRBD2,TGCGCCAGCAGCTTGGTCCAGCGGGGGGGCACAGATACGCAGTATTTT,CASSLVQRGGTDTQYF
few,TRBV6-5,TRBJ2-7,.,TGTGCCAGCGAGGGGCCAAATGGCTACGAGCAGTACTTC,CASEGPNGYEQYF
.,TRBV18,TRBJ2-7,.,TGTGCCAGCTCACCGAACACGAACGAGCAGTACTTC,CASSPNTNEQYF
.,TRBV5-6,TRBJ2-3,TRBD1,TGTGCCAGCGAACGGACAGGGAGCACAGATACGCAGTATTTT,CASERTGSTDTQYF
few,TRBV7-9,TRBJ2-2,TRBD2,TGTGCCAGCAGCCTCGGGGAGGGGAACACCGGGGAGCTGTTTTTT,CASSLGEGNTGELFF
.,TRBV9,TRBJ2-7,TRBD2,TGTGCCAGCAGCGTAGAGGCTAGCGGGACCCCCCTGCACTTC,CASSVEASGTPLHF
few,TRBV4-3,TRBJ2-3,.,TGCGCCAGCAGCCAGGAGGGTCGACTGGAAACTAGCACAGATACGCAGTATTTT,CASSQEGRLETSTDTQYF
few,TRBV30,TRBJ2-1,TRBD1,TGTGCCTGTAGGGGGCAAACCTACAATGAGCAGTTCTTC,CACRGQTYNEQFF
.,TRBV5-1,TRBJ2-3,.,TGCGCCAGCAGCTTGGAAACAGGGATGGATACGCAGTATTTT,CASSLETGMDTQYF
.,TRBV24-1,TRBJ1-2,TRBD1,TGTGCCACCAGTTCCGGGACAGGCTATGGCTACACCTTC,CATSSGTGYGYTF
.,TRBV5-1,TRBJ2-1,.,TGCGCCAGCAGCTTGGATAGTGCCTACAATGAGCAGTTCTTC,CASSLDSAYNEQFF